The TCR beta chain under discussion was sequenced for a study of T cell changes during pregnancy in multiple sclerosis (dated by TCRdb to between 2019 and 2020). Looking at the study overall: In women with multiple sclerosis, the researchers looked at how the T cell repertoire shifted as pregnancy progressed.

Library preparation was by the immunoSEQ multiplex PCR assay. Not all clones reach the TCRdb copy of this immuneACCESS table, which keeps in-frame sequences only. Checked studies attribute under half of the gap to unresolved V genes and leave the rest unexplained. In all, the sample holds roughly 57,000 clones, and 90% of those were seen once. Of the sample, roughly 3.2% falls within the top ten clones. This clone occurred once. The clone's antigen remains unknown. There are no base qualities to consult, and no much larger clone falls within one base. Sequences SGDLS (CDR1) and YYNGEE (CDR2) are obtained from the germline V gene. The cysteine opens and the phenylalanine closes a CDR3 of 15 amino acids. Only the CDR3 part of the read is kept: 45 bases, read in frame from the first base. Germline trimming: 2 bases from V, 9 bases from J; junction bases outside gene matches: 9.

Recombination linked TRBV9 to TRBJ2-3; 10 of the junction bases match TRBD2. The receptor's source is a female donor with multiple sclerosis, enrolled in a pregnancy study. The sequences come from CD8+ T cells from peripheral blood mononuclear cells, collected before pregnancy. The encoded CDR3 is CASSVWLAGEDTQYF. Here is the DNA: TGTGCCAGCAGCGTTTGGCTAGCGGGGGAGGACACGCAGTATTTT.